Described below is a single T cell receptor beta chain sequence and its context. The data stem from a study of cytomegalovirus exposure and HLA in healthy donors. It was with 60 Vbeta and 13 Jbeta primers that the PCR ran. The table came from immunoSEQ multiplex PCR; TCRdb's copy has only in-frame clones and leaves some out. The table records approximately 130,000 clones, 84% of them present only once. The CDR3 extends over 14 amino acids. Between the trimmed V and J ends, which lost 6 bases and 4 bases, there was a span of 13 bases. CDR1 MRHNA and CDR2 SNTAGT come from the germline V gene. The clonotype comes from a man in his fifties or sixties in good health and CMV-seronegative. The specimen sequenced was PBMCs. This chain uses TRBV6-4 with TRBJ2-1, with a weak D call TRBD2 (6 bases). CDR3 amino acids: CASSPLGGYNEQFF. In DNA form, the CDR3 reads TGTGCCAGCAGCCCCCTCGGGGGATACAATGAGCAGTTCTTC.